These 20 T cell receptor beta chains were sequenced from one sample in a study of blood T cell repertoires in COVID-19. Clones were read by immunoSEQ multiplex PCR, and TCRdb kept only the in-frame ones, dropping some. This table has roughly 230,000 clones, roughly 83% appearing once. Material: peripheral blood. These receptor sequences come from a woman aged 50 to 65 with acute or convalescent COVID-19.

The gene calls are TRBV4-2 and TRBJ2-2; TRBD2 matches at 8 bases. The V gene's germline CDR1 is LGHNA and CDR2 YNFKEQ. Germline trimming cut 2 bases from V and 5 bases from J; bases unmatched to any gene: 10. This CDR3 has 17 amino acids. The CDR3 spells CASSQRIPGLVTGELFF. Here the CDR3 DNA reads TGTGCCAGCAGCCAACGCATTCCGGGACTAGTAACCGGGGAGCTGTTTTTT.

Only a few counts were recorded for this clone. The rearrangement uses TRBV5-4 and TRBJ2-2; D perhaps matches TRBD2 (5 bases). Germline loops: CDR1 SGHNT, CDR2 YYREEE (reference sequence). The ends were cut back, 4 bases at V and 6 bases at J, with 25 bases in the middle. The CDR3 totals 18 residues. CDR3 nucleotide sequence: TGTGCCAGCAGCGTGTTGTTAAGAGGGATGAAGAGGGCCGGGGAGCTGTTTTTT. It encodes CASSVLLRGMKRAGELFF.

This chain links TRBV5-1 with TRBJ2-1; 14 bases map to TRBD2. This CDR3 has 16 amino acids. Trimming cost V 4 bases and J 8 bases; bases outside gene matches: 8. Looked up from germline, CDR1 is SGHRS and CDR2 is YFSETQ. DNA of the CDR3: TGCGCCAGCAGCCCGGGACTAGCGGGAGAAGTTGATGAGCAGTTCTTC. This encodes CASSPGLAGEVDEQFF.

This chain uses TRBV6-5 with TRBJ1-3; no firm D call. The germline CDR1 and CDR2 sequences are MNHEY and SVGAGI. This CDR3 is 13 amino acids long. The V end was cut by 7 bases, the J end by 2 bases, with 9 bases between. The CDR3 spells CASTEGPGNTIYF. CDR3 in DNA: TGTGCCAGCACCGAGGGTCCTGGAAACACCATATATTTT.

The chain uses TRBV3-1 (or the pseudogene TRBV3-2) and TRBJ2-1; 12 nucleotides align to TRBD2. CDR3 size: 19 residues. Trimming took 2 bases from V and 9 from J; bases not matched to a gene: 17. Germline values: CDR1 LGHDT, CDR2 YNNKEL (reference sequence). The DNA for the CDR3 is TGTGCCAGCAGCCAACCGGTGGGGGCTAGCGGGAGGGGGGACGGTGAGCAGTTCTTC. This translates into CASSQPVGASGRGDGEQFF.

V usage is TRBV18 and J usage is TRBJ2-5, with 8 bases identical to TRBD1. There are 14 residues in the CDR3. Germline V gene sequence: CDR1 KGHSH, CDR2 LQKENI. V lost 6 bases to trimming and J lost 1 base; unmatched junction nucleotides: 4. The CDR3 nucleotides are TGTGCCAGCTCGACCGGACAGGGCCAAGAGACCCAGTACTTC. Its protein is CASSTGQGQETQYF. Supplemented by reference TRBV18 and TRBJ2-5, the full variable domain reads NAGVMQNPRHLVRRRGQEARLRCSPMKGHSHVYWYRQLPEEGLKFMVYLQKENIIDESGMPKERFSAEFPKEGPSILRIQQVVRGDSAAYFCASSTGQGQETQYFGPGTRLLVL.

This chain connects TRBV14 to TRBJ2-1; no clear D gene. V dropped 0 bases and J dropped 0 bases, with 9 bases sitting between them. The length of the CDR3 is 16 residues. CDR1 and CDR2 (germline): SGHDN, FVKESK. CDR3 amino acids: CASSQDGPSSYNEQFF. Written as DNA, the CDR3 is TGTGCCAGCAGCCAAGATGGTCCTAGCTCCTACAATGAGCAGTTCTTC.

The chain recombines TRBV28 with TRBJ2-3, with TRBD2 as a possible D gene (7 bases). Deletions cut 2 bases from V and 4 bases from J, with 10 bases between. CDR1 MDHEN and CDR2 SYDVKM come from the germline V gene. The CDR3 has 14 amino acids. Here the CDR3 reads CASSLAGASDTQYF. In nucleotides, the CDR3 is TGTGCCAGCAGTTTAGCGGGGGCGTCAGATACGCAGTATTTT.

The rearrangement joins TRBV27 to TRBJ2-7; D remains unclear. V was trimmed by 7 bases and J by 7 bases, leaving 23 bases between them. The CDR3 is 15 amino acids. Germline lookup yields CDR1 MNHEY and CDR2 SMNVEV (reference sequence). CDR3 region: CASTSAMAPGGEQYF. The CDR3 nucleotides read TGTGCCAGCACTTCGGCGATGGCCCCAGGTGGGGAGCAGTACTTC.

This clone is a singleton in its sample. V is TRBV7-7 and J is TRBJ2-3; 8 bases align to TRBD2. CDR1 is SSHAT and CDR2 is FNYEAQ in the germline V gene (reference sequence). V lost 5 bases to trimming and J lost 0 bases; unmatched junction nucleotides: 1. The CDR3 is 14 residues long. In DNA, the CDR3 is TGTGCCAGCAGCCCGGGGGGGAGCACAGATACGCAGTATTTT. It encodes CASSPGGSTDTQYF.

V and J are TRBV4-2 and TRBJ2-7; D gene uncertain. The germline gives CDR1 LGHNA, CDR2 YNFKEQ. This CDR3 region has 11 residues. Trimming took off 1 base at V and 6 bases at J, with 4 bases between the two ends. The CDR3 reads CASSQGAEQYF. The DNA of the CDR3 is TGTGCCAGCAGCCAAGGGGCCGAGCAGTACTTC.

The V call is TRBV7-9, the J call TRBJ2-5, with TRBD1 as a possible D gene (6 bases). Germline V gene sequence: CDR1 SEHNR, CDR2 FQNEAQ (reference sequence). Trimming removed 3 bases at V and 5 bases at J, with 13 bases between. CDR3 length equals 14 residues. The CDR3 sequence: CASSFVSGVETQYF. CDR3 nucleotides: TGTGCCAGCAGCTTTGTTTCAGGGGTCGAGACCCAGTACTTC.

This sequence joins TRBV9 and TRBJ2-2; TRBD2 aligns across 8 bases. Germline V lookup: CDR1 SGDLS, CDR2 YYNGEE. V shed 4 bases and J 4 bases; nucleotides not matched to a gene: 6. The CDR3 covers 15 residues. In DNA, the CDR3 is TGTGCCAGCAGCCTACCGGGGGGGGCCACCGGGGAGCTGTTTTTT. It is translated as CASSLPGGATGELFF.

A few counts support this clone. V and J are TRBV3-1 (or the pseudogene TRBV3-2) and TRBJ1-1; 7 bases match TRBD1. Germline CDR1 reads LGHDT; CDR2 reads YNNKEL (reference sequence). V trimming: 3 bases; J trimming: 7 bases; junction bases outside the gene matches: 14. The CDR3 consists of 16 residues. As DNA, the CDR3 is TGTGCCAGCAGCCACATGGGACAGACTACCAACGTTGAAGCTTTCTTT. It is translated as CASSHMGQTTNVEAFF.

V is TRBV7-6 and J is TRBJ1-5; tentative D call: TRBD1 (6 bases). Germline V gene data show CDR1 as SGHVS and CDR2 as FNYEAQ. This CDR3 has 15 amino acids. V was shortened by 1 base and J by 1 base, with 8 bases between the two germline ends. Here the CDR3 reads CASSLGQGSNQPQHF. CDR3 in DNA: TGTGCCAGCAGCTTAGGGCAGGGGAGCAATCAGCCCCAGCATTTT.

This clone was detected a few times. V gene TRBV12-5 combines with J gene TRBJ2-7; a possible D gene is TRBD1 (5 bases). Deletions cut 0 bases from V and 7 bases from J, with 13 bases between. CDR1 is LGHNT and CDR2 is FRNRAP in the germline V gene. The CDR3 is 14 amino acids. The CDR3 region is CASGLVGGAREQYF. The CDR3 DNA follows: TGTGCTAGTGGTTTGGTAGGTGGGGCACGGGAGCAGTACTTC.

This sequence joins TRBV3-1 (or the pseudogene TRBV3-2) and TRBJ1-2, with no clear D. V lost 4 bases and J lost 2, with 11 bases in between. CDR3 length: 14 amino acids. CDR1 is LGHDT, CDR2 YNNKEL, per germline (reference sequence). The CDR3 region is CASSRGGRNYGYTF. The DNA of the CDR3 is TGTGCCAGCAGCCGGGGAGGGAGGAACTATGGCTACACCTTC.

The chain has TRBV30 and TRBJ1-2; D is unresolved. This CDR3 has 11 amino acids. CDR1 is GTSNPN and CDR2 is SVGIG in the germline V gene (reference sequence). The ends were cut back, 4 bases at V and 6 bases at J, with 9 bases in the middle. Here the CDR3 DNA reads TGTGCCTGGATAGGAGAGAATGGCTACACCTTC. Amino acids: CAWIGENGYTF. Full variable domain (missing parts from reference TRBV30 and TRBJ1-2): SQTIHQWPATLVQPVGSPLSLECTVEGTSNPNLYWYRQAAGRGLQLLFYSVGIGQISSEVPQNLSASRPQDRQFILSSKKLLLSDSGFYLCAWIGENGYTFGSGTRLTVV.

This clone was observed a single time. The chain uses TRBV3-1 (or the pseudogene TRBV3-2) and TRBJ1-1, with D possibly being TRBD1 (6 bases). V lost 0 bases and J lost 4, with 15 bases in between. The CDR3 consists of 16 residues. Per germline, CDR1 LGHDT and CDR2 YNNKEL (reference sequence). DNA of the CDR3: TGTGCCAGCAGCCAAGACTTGGCGCTCAGGGGCACTGAAGCTTTCTTT. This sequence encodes CASSQDLALRGTEAFF.

This chain's CDR3 is CASSSFQGSQPQHF. The CDR3 bases are TGTGCCAGCAGTTCGTTCCAGGGTAGTCAGCCCCAGCATTTT. This chain links TRBV28 with TRBJ1-5; possibly TRBD1 for D (5 bases). The CDR3 has 14 residues. Trimming removed 4 bases at V and 6 bases at J, with 13 bases between. The V gene's germline CDR1 is MDHEN and CDR2 SYDVKM. Together with reference TRBV28 and TRBJ1-5, the CDR3 gives the full variable domain: DVKVTQSSRYLVKRTGEKVFLECVQDMDHENMFWYRQDPGLGLRLIYFSYDVKMKEKGDIPEGYSVSREKKERFSLILESASTNQTSMYLCASSSFQGSQPQHFGDGTRLSIL.